The 19 T cell receptor beta chains reported below all come from one sample, sequenced in a study of T cell responses to AZD1222 COVID-19 vaccine. The assay was immunoSEQ multiplex PCR, and TCRdb's table has in-frame clones only and misses some. This sample carries some 130,000 clones, 89% of them seen once, and the ten largest clones take 6.3%. This specimen consisted of peripheral blood, obtained on day 0 of AZD1222 vaccination. The receptors were gathered from an adult in good health.

The chain has TRBV7-2 and TRBJ2-3, with D perhaps given as TRBD1 or TRBD2 (6 bases each). Trimming left V 1 base short and J 6 bases short, with 11 bases between. This CDR3 comprises 14 residues. Germline assignment: CDR1 SGHTA and CDR2 FQGNSA. The CDR3 reads CASSLGGAADTQYF. Written as DNA, the CDR3 is TGTGCCAGCAGCTTAGGGGGGGCCGCCGATACGCAGTATTTT.

The V and J genes are TRBV28 and TRBJ1-5; D gene uncertain. Germline values: CDR1 MDHEN, CDR2 SYDVKM. The CDR3 contains 12 residues. Between the trimmed V and J ends, which lost 3 bases and 3 bases, there was a span of 3 bases. As DNA, the CDR3 is TGTGCCAGCAGTTTCGACAATCAGCCCCAGCATTTT. This codes for CASSFDNQPQHF.

The CDR3 nucleotides are TGTGCCTGGACCCTAAGAAACATTCAGTACTTC. This encodes CAWTLRNIQYF. J is TRBJ2-4 and V is TRBV30; no reliable D call. The CDR3 contains 11 residues. Germline V gene lookup returns CDR1 GTSNPN and CDR2 SVGIG (reference sequence). V was trimmed by 4 bases and J by 6 bases, leaving 7 bases between them.

The chain carries TRBV18 and TRBJ2-6, with D tentatively TRBD1 or TRBD2 (6 bases each). Germline V CDR1 and CDR2: KGHSH, LQKENI. This CDR3 is built from 18 residues. Trimming cost V 5 bases and J 0 bases, with 17 bases left between them. In nucleotides, the CDR3 is TGTGCCAGCTCAACCTCGGGGGCCGCCTACTCTGGGGCCAACGTCCTGACTTTC. This translates into CASSTSGAAYSGANVLTF.

The CDR3 reads CAWSVGGGGQPQHF. CDR3 bases: TGTGCCTGGAGTGTAGGGGGGGGAGGGCAGCCCCAGCATTTT. The chain combines TRBV30 with TRBJ1-5; D might be TRBD1 (6 bases). CDR3 length: 14 amino acids. The ends were cut back, 0 bases at V and 7 bases at J, with 13 bases in the middle. Germline CDR1 and CDR2: GTSNPN and SVGIG (reference sequence).

The chain is built from TRBV18 and TRBJ1-2; 7 bases map to TRBD1. The germline gives CDR1 KGHSH, CDR2 LQKENI. The junction had 7 bases not matched to a gene; V was cut back by 3 bases and J by 6 bases. The CDR3 is 14 residues long. CDR3 sequence: CASSPTRGTDGYTF. CDR3 in DNA: TGTGCCAGCTCACCGACTCGAGGGACAGATGGCTACACCTTC.

V gene TRBV2 combines with J gene TRBJ1-5; a possible D gene is TRBD1 (5 bases). Germline loops: CDR1 SNHLY, CDR2 FYNNEI. The V gene lost 4 bases and the J gene lost 3 bases, with 13 bases spanning the gap. The CDR3 contains 15 residues. CDR3 sequence reads: CASSVSREPNQPQHF. The CDR3 region has the DNA TGTGCCAGCAGTGTCAGCAGGGAACCCAATCAGCCCCAGCATTTT.

A single count supports this clone. The chain employs TRBV7-9 and TRBJ2-1; 12 nucleotides align to TRBD2. Germline trimming cut 5 bases from V and 9 bases from J; bases unmatched to any gene: 14. Germline CDR1 reads SEHNR; CDR2 reads FQNEAQ (reference sequence). This CDR3 is 17 amino acids long. CDR3 sequence (DNA): TGTGCCAGCAGCATCCTCTTTCTAGCGGGGGGGCGCGGTGAGCAGTTCTTC. This encodes CASSILFLAGGRGEQFF.

In its sample, this clone was seen once. This chain connects TRBV7-9 to TRBJ1-6, with unresolved D. The CDR3 totals 14 residues. Per germline, CDR1 SEHNR and CDR2 FQNEAQ (reference sequence). The V and J ends lost 5 bases and 6 bases respectively, with 11 bases between them. The CDR3 bases are TGTGCCAGCAGCCCCCGGGAGAGTAATTCACCCCTCCACTTT. Protein sequence: CASSPRESNSPLHF.

This sequence joins TRBV5-1 and TRBJ2-5; tentative D call: TRBD2 (5 bases). The CDR3 runs 14 residues. Germline V gives CDR1 SGHRS, CDR2 YFSETQ. V lost 3 bases and J lost 5, with 14 bases in between. The CDR3 DNA reads TGCGCCAGCAGCTCCGGACTGGGCCGGGAGACCCAGTACTTC. Its protein is CASSSGLGRETQYF.

The chain couples TRBV27 to TRBJ2-3, with D possibly matching TRBD2 (5 bases). The V end lost 6 bases, the J end lost 6 bases, and 10 bases lay between the germline ends. The CDR3 runs 12 residues. CDR1 is MNHEY and CDR2 is SMNVEV in the germline V gene (reference sequence). The CDR3 here is CASSPSGDTQYF. Written as DNA, the CDR3 is TGTGCCAGCAGCCCGTCGGGGGATACGCAGTATTTT.

The V gene is TRBV11-2, the J gene TRBJ1-2; 7 bases are a match to TRBD1. J gave up 4 bases and V 1 base, and 3 bases lay outside the gene matches. CDR1 SGHAT and CDR2 FQNNGV come from the germline V gene. The CDR3 contains 14 residues. The CDR3 nucleotides read TGTGCCAGCAGCTTAGGGGGACAGCTCTATGGCTACACCTTC. Translation gives CASSLGGQLYGYTF.

The chain employs TRBV18 and TRBJ2-1; possible D gene TRBD1, 6 bases. The length of the CDR3 is 14 residues. The ends were cut back, 4 bases at V and 8 bases at J, with 15 bases in the middle. The germline V gene encodes CDR1 KGHSH and CDR2 LQKENI. The CDR3 loop is CASSLTGTLDEQFF. The DNA of the CDR3 is TGTGCCAGCTCACTTACCGGGACACTCGATGAGCAGTTCTTC.

This rearrangement joins TRBV6-1 to TRBJ1-5; TRBD1 might be the D (5 bases). The V gene lost 0 bases and the J gene lost 11 bases, with 23 bases spanning the gap. The CDR3 has 17 amino acids. Germline assignment: CDR1 MNHNS and CDR2 SASEGT. The CDR3 spells CASSEAGQGGHRSSQHF. DNA of the CDR3: TGTGCCAGCAGTGAAGCGGGGCAGGGTGGACATCGTTCGTCCCAGCATTTT.

V is TRBV7-8 and J is TRBJ1-3; no firm D call. CDR3 length: 17 amino acids. Germline CDR1 and CDR2: SGHVS and FQNEAQ. V shed 1 base and J shed 4 bases, with 17 bases lying between them. The DNA for the CDR3 is TGTGCCAGCAGCTTAGAATCGCATACTATGGGAGGAAACACCATATATTTT. Protein sequence: CASSLESHTMGGNTIYF.

The chain carries TRBV6-6 and TRBJ1-1; D unresolved. The CDR3 has 13 residues. Germline CDR1 reads MNHNY; CDR2 reads SVGAGI (reference sequence). V lost 5 bases and J 4 bases, leaving 11 bases between the germline ends. In nucleotides, the CDR3 is TGTGCCAGCAGTCCCGGCGGTATCACTGAAGCTTTCTTT. Its translation is CASSPGGITEAFF.

This clone was found once. This same CDR3 is encoded by further DNA sequences in the sample. The chain combines TRBV5-4 with TRBJ1-1; tentatively, D is TRBD1 (5 bases). Trimming shortened V by 4 bases and J by 1 base, and 8 bases separated the two germline ends. The CDR3 consists of 13 residues. Germline CDR1 is SGHNT and CDR2 is YYREEE (reference sequence). The DNA for the CDR3 is TGTGCCAGCAGCCTGGGGGGGAACACTGAAGCTTTCTTT. Amino acids: CASSLGGNTEAFF.

V usage is TRBV7-9 and J usage is TRBJ2-1; D gene unclear. Per the germline V gene, CDR1 is SEHNR and CDR2 is FQNEAQ (reference sequence). The V end lost 4 bases, the J end lost 4 bases, and 17 bases lay between the germline ends. The CDR3 is 16 residues long. The CDR3 DNA is TGTGCCAGCAGCTCCCACGAAGGCGGCAGGTACAATGAGCAGTTCTTC. Translated: CASSSHEGGRYNEQFF. Looking up the rest from reference TRBV7-9 and TRBJ2-1 gives the full variable domain: DTGVSQNPRHKITKRGQNVTFRCDPISEHNRLYWYRQTLGQGPEFLTYFQNEAQLEKSRLLSDRFSAERPKGSFSTLEIQRTEQGDSAMYLCASSSHEGGRYNEQFFGPGTRLTVL.

The chain couples TRBV9 to TRBJ2-5, with 14 bases aligning to TRBD2. CDR3 length equals 16 residues. Germline V lookup: CDR1 SGDLS, CDR2 YYNGEE. V trimming: 4 bases; J trimming: 2 bases; junction bases outside the gene matches: 4. DNA for the CDR3: TGTGCCAGCAGCCTCCGGACTAGCGGGGGGCAAGAGACCCAGTACTTC. Its protein is CASSLRTSGGQETQYF.